This section outlines one T cell receptor (beta chain) sequence together with its context. A junction end diverges from the germline sequence, so it may reflect a read error. The data are from a study of tumor-infiltrating lymphocytes in primary liver carcinoma. Extraction of RNA together with DNA used about 17-31 mg of unsorted bulk tissue. Germline V CDR1 and CDR2: SQVTM, ANQGSEA. The CDR3 consists of 15 residues. A constant-region primer served to make TCR beta cDNA from approximately 490 ng total RNA. Researchers made the TCR beta libraries by running three nested multiplex PCR rounds with slightly modified ARM-PCR. In the first two PCR rounds, TRBV1-TRBV30 forward primers were paired with a C-beta reverse primer, and each round lasted roughly 10 cycles. MiXCR was run by TCRdb on the multiplex PCR reads, yielding one entry per CDR3 protein. The table lists roughly 190,000 distinct CDR3 sequences, around four fifths of them singletons, with 15% to 20% in the top ten.

The sequenced sample was tumor tissue from primary liver carcinoma. V and J are TRBV29-1 and TRBJ2-2, with 12 bases lining up with TRBD2. The source of this sequence is a man aged 35-49 years with primary liver carcinoma and hepatitis B virus infection. CDR3 region: CSVVLAGGYAGKLFF. The CDR3 DNA reads TGCAGCGTTGTACTAGCGGGAGGTTACGCCGGGAAGCTGTTTTTT.